The T cell receptor beta chain under discussion was sequenced for a study of cytomegalovirus exposure and HLA in healthy donors. On this clone itself: What it binds is not known.

General study points: Later analysis associated a missense DCLRE1C variant with TCR beta V- and J-gene trimming.

The PCR was carried out with 60 Vbeta primers and 13 Jbeta primers. TCRdb's copy holds only in-frame clones and misses some; the assay was immunoSEQ multiplex PCR. The sample holds under 250,000 clones, over 65% seen once. The V and J ends lost 5 bases and 0 bases respectively, with 12 bases between them. The CDR3 sequence is 14 residues long. The germline V gene encodes CDR1 SGHRS and CDR2 YFSETQ. Sequenced: PBMCs. V is TRBV5-1 and J is TRBJ2-7; tentative D call: TRBD2 (5 bases). The receptor was isolated from a young woman in good health and CMV-seronegative. DNA for the CDR3: TGCGCCAGCAGAGCGGACTTGCCCTCCTACGAGCAGTACTTC. Amino acids: CASRADLPSYEQYF.